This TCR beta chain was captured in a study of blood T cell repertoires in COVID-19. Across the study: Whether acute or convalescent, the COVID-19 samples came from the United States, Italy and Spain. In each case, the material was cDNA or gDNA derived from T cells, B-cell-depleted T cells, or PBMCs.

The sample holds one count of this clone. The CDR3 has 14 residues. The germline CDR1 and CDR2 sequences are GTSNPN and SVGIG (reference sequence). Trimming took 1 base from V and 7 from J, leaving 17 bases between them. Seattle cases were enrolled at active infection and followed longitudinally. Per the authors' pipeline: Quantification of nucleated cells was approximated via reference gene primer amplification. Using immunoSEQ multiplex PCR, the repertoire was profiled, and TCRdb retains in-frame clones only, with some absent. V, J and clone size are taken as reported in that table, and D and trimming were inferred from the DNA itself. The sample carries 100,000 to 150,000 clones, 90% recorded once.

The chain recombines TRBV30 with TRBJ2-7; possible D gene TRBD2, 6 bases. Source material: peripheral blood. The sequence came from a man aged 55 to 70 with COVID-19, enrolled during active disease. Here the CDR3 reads CAWSGGDGGGEQYF. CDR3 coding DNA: TGTGCCTGGAGTGGGGGGGACGGGGGAGGAGAGCAGTACTTC.